These T cell receptor beta chains were read from a single sample in a study of OX40 agonist ivuxolimab in advanced cancers. Generated by immunoSEQ multiplex PCR, the TCRdb table keeps only in-frame clones and is missing some. The sample carries 45,000 to 65,000 clones, around 90% recorded once. Sequences were derived from CD4+ or CD8+ T cells sorted from blood, sampled in a trial of the OX40 agonist ivuxolimab. Receptor source: an adult with an advanced solid tumor such as melanoma, head and neck, liver or kidney cancer. Both conserved end residues are part of each CDR3.

j_call cdr3_length v_call cdr3_aa
TRBJ2-1 16 TRBV28 CASSLREGISYNEQFF
TRBJ2-3 12 TRBV27 CASSSQPDTQYF
TRBJ2-1 13 TRBV28 CASSFPPPNEQFF
TRBJ1-5 14 TRBV6-6 CASSLGPANQPQHF
TRBJ1-2 12 TRBV5-8 CASSTRQGDPTF
TRBJ1-1 15 TRBV10-1 CASSEGSGGYTEAFF
TRBJ2-7 15 TRBV11-1 CASSLMWGGSYEQYF
TRBJ2-3 14 TRBV19 CASSIDNSIGTQYF
TRBJ2-5 15 TRBV7-6 CASSLGGQGMETQYF
TRBJ2-2 16 TRBV5-5 CASTLSGTGYHGELFF